A selection of T cell receptor beta chains follows, all from one sample in a study of cytomegalovirus exposure and HLA in healthy donors. This table comes from immunoSEQ multiplex PCR, and its TCRdb copy is limited to in-frame clones, with some not included. This table holds about 110,000 clones, over 65% found once. Sequencing was done on a sample of PBMCs. The receptors shown here come from a woman aged 25 to 39 in good health and CMV-seronegative. The CDR3 runs from the conserved cysteine through the conserved F or W. The D gene is left open where the match is weak. Only part of the rows carry a size: once, few, many, or a class if the clone is expanded.

CASSSTGGPGSPPLHF	TGTGCCAGCAGCTCGACAGGGGGCCCCGGGTCCCCCCCCCTCCACTTT	TRBV7-6	.	TRBD1	TRBJ1-6
CASSIAPGIYEQYF	TGTGCCAGTAGTATAGCCCCGGGAATCTACGAGCAGTACTTC	TRBV19	once	.	TRBJ2-7
CASWDRAQPQHF	TGTGCCAGTTGGGACAGGGCTCAGCCCCAGCATTTT	TRBV19	.	TRBD1	TRBJ1-5
CASTPGGGLSREDTGELFF	TGTGCCAGCACCCCCGGGGGAGGGCTGAGTAGGGAGGACACCGGGGAGCTGTTTTTT	TRBV13	.	TRBD2	TRBJ2-2
CASSLEGQGGTYEQYF	TGTGCCAGCAGCTTAGAGGGACAGGGAGGAACCTACGAGCAGTACTTC	TRBV7-6	.	TRBD1	TRBJ2-7
CASSLRVVQGRGANVLTF	TGTGCCAGCAGCCTCAGGGTGGTACAGGGAAGAGGGGCCAACGTCCTGACTTTC	TRBV5-8	.	.	TRBJ2-6
CASSDRDRVYDGYTF	TGCGCCAGCAGCGATCGGGACAGGGTGTATGATGGCTACACCTTC	TRBV5-1	.	TRBD1	TRBJ1-2
CASGTREYEQYF	TGTGCCAGTGGAACTCGGGAATACGAGCAGTACTTC	TRBV7-8	.	.	TRBJ2-7
CAIRQGRTDTQYF	TGTGCCATCCGACAGGGGAGGACAGATACGCAGTATTTT	TRBV13	.	TRBD1	TRBJ2-3
CASKPGLTNTGELFF	TGTGCCAGCAAGCCTGGACTGACGAACACCGGGGAGCTGTTTTTT	TRBV2	once	.	TRBJ2-2
CASSSPQGTEAFF	TGTGCCAGCAGTTCGCCTCAGGGCACTGAAGCTTTCTTT	TRBV25-1	.	.	TRBJ1-1